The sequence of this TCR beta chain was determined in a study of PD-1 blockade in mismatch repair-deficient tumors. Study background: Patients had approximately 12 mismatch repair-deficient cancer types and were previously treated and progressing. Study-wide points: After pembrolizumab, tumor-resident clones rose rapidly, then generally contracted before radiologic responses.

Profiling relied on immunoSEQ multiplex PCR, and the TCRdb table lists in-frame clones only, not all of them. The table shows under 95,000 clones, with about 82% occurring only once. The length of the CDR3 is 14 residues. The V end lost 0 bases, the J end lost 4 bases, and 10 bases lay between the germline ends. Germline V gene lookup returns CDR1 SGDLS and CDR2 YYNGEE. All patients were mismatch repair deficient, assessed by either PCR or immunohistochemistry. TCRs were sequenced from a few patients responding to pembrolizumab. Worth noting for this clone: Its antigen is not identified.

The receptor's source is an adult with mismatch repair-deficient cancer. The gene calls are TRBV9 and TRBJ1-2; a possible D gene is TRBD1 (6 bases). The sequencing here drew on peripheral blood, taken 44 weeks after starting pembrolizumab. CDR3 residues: CASSVGSRGYGYTF. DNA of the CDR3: TGTGCCAGCAGCGTAGGAAGCAGGGGCTATGGCTACACCTTC.